Each of the 18 T cell receptor beta chains below was sequenced from the same sample in a study of blood T cell repertoires in COVID-19. The table came from immunoSEQ multiplex PCR; TCRdb's copy has only in-frame clones and leaves some out. The sample holds around 100,000 clones, roughly 85% seen once. Material: peripheral blood. The receptors were sampled from a woman between 65 and 79 years old with acute or convalescent COVID-19.

The chain is built from TRBV28 and TRBJ2-7; 12 bases agree with TRBD1. The CDR3 contains 15 residues. CDR1 and CDR2 from the germline V gene are MDHEN and SYDVKM. Unmatched junction bases numbered 8, after V lost 6 bases and J lost 5 bases. CDR3 coding DNA: TGTGCCAGCAGCCTGGGGACAGGGGGCTTCGACGAGCAGTACTTC. The encoded protein is CASSLGTGGFDEQYF.

CDR3 sequence reads: CASSLASGGIGELFF. The CDR3 DNA reads as TGTGCCAGCAGCTTGGCCAGCGGGGGAATCGGGGAGCTGTTTTTT. The J gene is TRBJ2-2, the V gene TRBV7-9; 8 bases map to TRBD2. V lost 3 bases and J lost 7; bases outside the gene matches: 7. This CDR3 is built from 15 residues. Germline V CDR1 and CDR2: SEHNR, FQNEAQ (reference sequence).

V gene TRBV29-1 combines with J gene TRBJ2-7, with 9 nucleotides matching TRBD1. CDR3 length: 13 residues. Germline loops: CDR1 SQVTM, CDR2 ANQGSEA. After removal of 7 bases from V and 3 bases from J, the junction contained 7 bases not matched to a gene. CDR3 nucleotide sequence: TGCAGCGCAGGGACAGGGAACGTCTACGAGCAGTACTTC. Translation: CSAGTGNVYEQYF.

This chain uses TRBV7-8 with TRBJ1-1, with 8 bases lining up with TRBD1. The germline gives CDR1 SGHVS, CDR2 FQNEAQ. V gave up 3 bases and J gave up 2 bases; unmatched junction bases: 2. The CDR3 totals 14 residues. The CDR3 DNA reads TGTGCCAGCAGCTTTGCAGGGGGCAACACTGAAGCTTTCTTT. Residues: CASSFAGGNTEAFF.

The chain has TRBV4-1 and TRBJ1-5; D ambiguous. Trimming stripped 4 bases from V and 6 bases from J, with 10 bases between. The germline V gene encodes CDR1 MGHRA and CDR2 YSYEKL. CDR3 length: 13 residues. The CDR3 sequence is CASSRISGQPQHF. For the CDR3, the DNA is TGCGCCAGCAGCCGGATAAGCGGTCAGCCCCAGCATTTT.

The rearrangement joins TRBV5-1 to TRBJ2-7; the D gene is possibly TRBD1 (5 bases). Per the germline V gene, CDR1 is SGHRS and CDR2 is YFSETQ. Trimming removed 2 bases from V and 2 bases from J, with 11 bases in between. The CDR3 is 14 amino acids. The CDR3, as DNA: TGCGCCAGCAGCTTAAGGGGAACCGCCTACGAGCAGTACTTC. Protein product: CASSLRGTAYEQYF.

DNA for the CDR3: TGCAGCGGGTCCCCTTGGGGAGAGAACACTGAAGCTTTCTTT. Amino acid sequence: CSGSPWGENTEAFF. The chain recombines TRBV29-1 with TRBJ1-1; D not resolved. Germline V CDR1 and CDR2: SQVTM, ANQGSEA. The CDR3 totals 14 residues. Trimming removed 7 bases at V and 1 base at J, with 16 bases between.

This chain connects TRBV19 to TRBJ2-5; perhaps TRBD1 as D (6 bases). Germline lookup yields CDR1 LNHDA and CDR2 SQIVND (reference sequence). The CDR3 sequence is 14 residues long. Trimming removed 6 bases from V and 3 bases from J, with 14 bases in between. The CDR3 DNA follows: TGTGCCAGTAGCACCACAGGGATTAAAGAGACCCAGTACTTC. Protein product: CASSTTGIKETQYF.

The chain recombines TRBV10-1 with TRBJ2-7; D is undetermined. This CDR3 has 12 residues. CDR1 WNHNN and CDR2 SYGVQD come from the germline V gene (reference sequence). V was trimmed by 4 bases and J by 5 bases, leaving 9 bases between them. The CDR3 DNA is TGCGCCAGCAGTGTGAACAGAGACGAGCAGTACTTC. Its protein is CASSVNRDEQYF.

This clone came up once. The chain has TRBV19 and TRBJ1-1, with D hard to call. The CDR3 is 12 residues long. The germline V and J ends were trimmed by 4 bases and 4 bases, with 7 bases remaining between them. CDR1 LNHDA and CDR2 SQIVND come from the germline V gene (reference sequence). This chain's CDR3 is CASSKFSTEAFF. The CDR3 nucleotides read TGTGCCAGTAGTAAGTTTAGCACTGAAGCTTTCTTT.

In this sample, this clone turned up a few times. V is TRBV27 and J is TRBJ1-1, with D uncertain. The CDR3 totals 14 residues. Germline V gives CDR1 MNHEY, CDR2 SMNVEV (reference sequence). V was clipped by 4 bases and J by 4 bases, with 13 bases between them. CDR3 DNA sequence: TGTGCCAGCAGTTCTCGACTTGTGTTCACTGAAGCTTTCTTT. Amino acid sequence: CASSSRLVFTEAFF.

The chain is built from TRBV9 and TRBJ2-2, with 12 bases matching TRBD2. The germline gives CDR1 SGDLS, CDR2 YYNGEE. The V segment lost 0 bases and the J segment 6 bases; nucleotides outside the gene matches: 0. This CDR3 is 15 amino acids long. The CDR3 bases are TGTGCCAGCAGCGTAGCTAGCGGGGGGGCCGGGGAGCTGTTTTTT. Translation: CASSVASGGAGELFF.

The chain employs TRBV5-1 and TRBJ2-1, with D unclear. The CDR3 length is 15 residues. Germline V gene data show CDR1 as SGHRS and CDR2 as YFSETQ. Trimming pared 0 bases from V and 4 bases from J, leaving 11 bases between. The CDR3 is CASSLVGQAYNEQFF. The CDR3 DNA is TGCGCCAGCAGCTTGGTTGGGCAGGCGTACAATGAGCAGTTCTTC.

The chain combines TRBV3-1 (or the pseudogene TRBV3-2) with TRBJ1-6; D ambiguous. Per germline, CDR1 LGHDT and CDR2 YNNKEL (reference sequence). CDR3 length equals 15 residues. V was trimmed by 1 base and J by 6 bases, leaving 10 bases between them. The CDR3 loop is CASSQGLTVNSPLHF. CDR3 bases: TGTGCCAGCAGCCAAGGTCTAACAGTTAATTCACCCCTCCACTTT.

The rearrangement links TRBV21-1 to TRBJ2-5; the table's TRBD1 call for D was not verified on the DNA. TRBV21-1 represents a pseudogene. This CDR3 has 16 amino acids. The CDR3 spells CASSKGRRDRGSTQYF. For the CDR3, the DNA is TGTGCCAGCAGCAAGGGCCGCCGGGACAGGGGTTCGACCCAGTACTTC.

This chain joins TRBV10-3 and TRBJ1-2, with 10 positions matching TRBD1. The CDR3 has 13 amino acids. Germline CDR1 and CDR2: ENHRY and SYGVKD. Trimming removed 5 bases from V and 6 bases from J; junction bases left unmatched: 3. The CDR3 reads CAISFGQGDGYTF. DNA of the CDR3: TGTGCCATCAGTTTTGGACAGGGGGATGGCTACACCTTC.

The chain employs TRBV19 and TRBJ1-2; D is uncertain. The germline CDR1 and CDR2 sequences are LNHDA and SQIVND (reference sequence). CDR3 length: 13 amino acids. V lost 3 bases and J lost 6, with 11 bases in between. For the CDR3, the DNA is TGTGCCAGTAGTATGCACGGGGAGCATGGCTACACCTTC. Translating it yields CASSMHGEHGYTF.

The genes are TRBV7-9 and TRBJ2-7; possible D gene TRBD1, 5 bases. The V end lost 3 bases, the J end lost 6 bases, and 9 bases lay between the germline ends. This CDR3 has 12 amino acids. Germline V gene data show CDR1 as SEHNR and CDR2 as FQNEAQ (reference sequence). In nucleotides, the CDR3 is TGTGCCAGCAGCTTCCCGACAGCCGAGCAGTACTTC. The encoded protein is CASSFPTAEQYF.